This entry lists 16 T cell receptor beta chains sequenced from one sample in a study of OX40 agonist ivuxolimab in advanced cancers. The data were produced by immunoSEQ multiplex PCR, yet TCRdb's version contains in-frame clones alone and is incomplete. The sample lists 50,000 to 70,000 clones; around 87% were seen once. This specimen was CD4+ or CD8+ T cells sorted from blood, taken in a trial of the OX40 agonist ivuxolimab. Receptors were obtained from an adult with an advanced solid tumor such as melanoma, head and neck, liver or kidney cancer.

J is TRBJ2-7 and V is TRBV4-1, with D possibly being TRBD2 (6 bases). Germline V gene data show CDR1 as MGHRA and CDR2 as YSYEKL. Trimming stripped 4 bases from V and 2 bases from J, with 15 bases between. This CDR3 has 15 residues. The CDR3 DNA sequence: TGCGCCAGCAGCCCTCAGGAGGGCGTTACCTACGAGCAGTACTTC. This translates into CASSPQEGVTYEQYF.

The chain is built from TRBV6-4 and TRBJ2-2, with a tentative D call TRBD2 (7 bases). Deletions cut 8 bases from V and 3 bases from J, with 19 bases between. CDR1 and CDR2 (germline): MRHNA, SNTAGT. CDR3 length equals 16 residues. The CDR3 loop is CASSPSGGGHTGELFF. In DNA, the CDR3 is TGTGCCAGCTCTCCGAGTGGGGGGGGCCACACCGGGGAGCTGTTTTTT.

The rearrangement joins TRBV29-1 to TRBJ1-2; D is undetermined. Trimming took off 6 bases at V and 6 bases at J, with 14 bases between the two ends. Germline CDR1 and CDR2: SQVTM and ANQGSEA. CDR3 length: 12 residues. Here the CDR3 DNA reads TGCAGCGTAGCCGGGCCACGGGATGGCTACACCTTC. Encoded protein: CSVAGPRDGYTF.

The gene calls are TRBV29-1 and TRBJ1-2; D is unclear. The V and J ends lost 2 bases and 4 bases respectively, with 11 bases between them. Germline CDR1 SQVTM, CDR2 ANQGSEA. The CDR3 spans 13 residues. CDR3 in amino acids: CSVENSWAYGYTF. The CDR3 DNA reads TGCAGCGTTGAAAACAGTTGGGCCTATGGCTACACCTTC.

The chain carries TRBV4-1 and TRBJ1-1; a possible D gene is TRBD1 (6 bases). Germline V CDR1 and CDR2: MGHRA, YSYEKL. The CDR3 totals 14 residues. V lost 4 bases, J lost 1 base, and 10 bases lay in between. The chain's CDR3 is CASSPEGGNTEAFF. The CDR3 DNA sequence: TGCGCCAGCAGCCCCGAGGGGGGGAACACTGAAGCTTTCTTT.

This clone is labeled as medium-sized. The rearrangement uses TRBV6-4 and TRBJ1-5, with no clear D. V gave up 3 bases and J gave up 0 bases, with 3 bases separating them. CDR3 length: 13 amino acids. Germline V CDR1 and CDR2: MRHNA, SNTAGT. The CDR3 DNA sequence: TGTGCCAGCAGTGAAGGTAGCAATCAGCCCCAGCATTTT. This sequence encodes CASSEGSNQPQHF.

The rearrangement links TRBV28 to TRBJ1-1, with a weak D call TRBD1 (5 bases). Germline V gene data show CDR1 as MDHEN and CDR2 as SYDVKM. V lost 2 bases, J lost 11 bases, and 27 bases lay in between. CDR3 length: 17 residues. The CDR3 sequence: CASSLGSWGSMGKAAFF. The CDR3 DNA is TGTGCCAGCAGTTTAGGCTCCTGGGGCTCAATGGGAAAAGCCGCTTTCTTT.

The chain couples TRBV4-3 to TRBJ1-3; the D is unclear. Looked up from germline, CDR1 is LGHNA and CDR2 is YSLEER. The length of the CDR3 is 15 residues. The ends were cut back, 0 bases at V and 10 bases at J, with 16 bases in the middle. The CDR3 nucleotides read TGCGCCAGCAGCCAAGATCCCCGGGTCGGAGAAACCATATATTTT. The encoded protein is CASSQDPRVGETIYF.

As concerns this clone: One junction end does not reproduce the germline sequence, and a read error may be involved. The chain employs TRBV6-4 and TRBJ1-2, with D possibly being TRBD1 (5 bases). The CDR3 is 13 residues long. Per germline, CDR1 MRHNA and CDR2 SNTAGT. CDR3 bases: TGTGCCAGCAGGGAGGTCCTTCCCGGGACCAAGATTTTC. Amino acid sequence: CASREVLPGTKIF.

V gene TRBV25-1 combines with J gene TRBJ2-7; a possible D gene is TRBD1 (6 bases). The CDR3 loop spans 11 amino acids. Looked up from germline, CDR1 is MGHDK and CDR2 is SYGVNS. CDR3 sequence: CASGHSYEQYF. The CDR3 DNA follows: TGTGCATCGGGACACTCCTACGAGCAGTACTTC.

J is TRBJ2-2 and V is TRBV9; TRBD2 might be the D (5 bases). CDR1 SGDLS and CDR2 YYNGEE come from the germline V gene. Between the trimmed V and J ends, which lost 5 bases and 5 bases, there was a span of 7 bases. This CDR3 region has 12 residues. The CDR3 reads CASREETGELFF. The CDR3 nucleotides are TGTGCCAGCAGGGAGGAGACCGGGGAGCTGTTTTTT.

The gene calls are TRBV5-5 and TRBJ2-7, with D unclear. V was trimmed by 2 bases and J by 0 bases, leaving 6 bases between them. CDR1 is SGHKS and CDR2 is YYEKEE in the germline V gene (reference sequence). The CDR3 covers 13 residues. CDR3 protein: CASSLRLSYEQYF. In nucleotides, the CDR3 is TGTGCCAGCAGCTTAAGACTCTCCTACGAGCAGTACTTC.

The chain combines TRBV6-5 with TRBJ2-7; either TRBD1 or TRBD2 may supply D (5 bases each). Germline V lookup: CDR1 MNHEY, CDR2 SVGAGI. The length of the CDR3 is 14 residues. V was pared by 7 bases and J by 4 bases, with 17 bases between. CDR3 sequence: CASNPSGGDYEQYF. CDR3 sequence (DNA): TGTGCCAGCAACCCTAGTGGGGGAGATTACGAGCAGTACTTC.

V gene TRBV2 combines with J gene TRBJ2-3; no clear D. Germline V gene lookup returns CDR1 SNHLY and CDR2 FYNNEI. This CDR3 has 13 amino acids. V lost 6 bases, J lost 1 base, and 8 bases lay in between. The DNA for the CDR3 is TGTGCCAGCAGGAAGCGAGGCACAGATACGCAGTATTTT. Translating gives CASRKRGTDTQYF.

The rearrangement uses TRBV7-9 and TRBJ2-7; the match to TRBD1 covers 9 bases. The CDR3 sequence is 16 residues long. V lost 1 base, J lost 1 base, and 5 bases stayed unmatched. The germline gives CDR1 SEHNR, CDR2 FQNEAQ (reference sequence). CDR3 coding DNA: TGTGCCAGCAGCTTAGGAGACAGGGGGATATCCTACGAGCAGTACTTC. This gives the protein CASSLGDRGISYEQYF.

This rearrangement joins TRBV28 to TRBJ1-2; D possibly corresponds to TRBD1 (6 bases). Trimming left V 5 bases short and J 5 bases short, with 15 bases between. From germline, CDR1 is MDHEN and CDR2 SYDVKM. This CDR3 spans 14 amino acids. CDR3 nucleotide sequence: TGTGCCAGCAGTCCACGGACAGTTCGGTATGGCTACACCTTC. This encodes CASSPRTVRYGYTF.